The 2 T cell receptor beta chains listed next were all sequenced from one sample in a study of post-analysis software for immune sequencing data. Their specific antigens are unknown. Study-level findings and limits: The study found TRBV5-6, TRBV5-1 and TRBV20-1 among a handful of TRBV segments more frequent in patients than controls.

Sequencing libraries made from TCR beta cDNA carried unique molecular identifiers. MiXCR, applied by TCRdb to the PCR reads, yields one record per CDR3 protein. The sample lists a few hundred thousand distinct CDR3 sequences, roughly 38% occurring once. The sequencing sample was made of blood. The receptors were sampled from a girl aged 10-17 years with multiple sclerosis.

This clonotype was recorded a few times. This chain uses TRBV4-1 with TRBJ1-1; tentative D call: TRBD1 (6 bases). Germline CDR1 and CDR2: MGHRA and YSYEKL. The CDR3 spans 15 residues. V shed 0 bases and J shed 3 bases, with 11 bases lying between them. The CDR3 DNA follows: TGCGCCAGCAGCCAAGATCGGGGGGCGTACACTGAAGCTTTCTTT. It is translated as CASSQDRGAYTEAFF.

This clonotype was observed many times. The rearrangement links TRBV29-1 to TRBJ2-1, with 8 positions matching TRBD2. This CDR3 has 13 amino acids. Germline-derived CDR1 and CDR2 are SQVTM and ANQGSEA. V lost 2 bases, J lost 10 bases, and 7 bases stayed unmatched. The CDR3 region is CSVEISGGGEQFF. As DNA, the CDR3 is TGCAGCGTTGAAATAAGCGGGGGTGGCGAGCAGTTCTTC.